The 18 T cell receptor beta chains listed next were all sequenced from one sample in a study of human T cells and chemical hapten exposure. TCRdb used MiXCR to reprocess the RACE reads, holding one entry per CDR3 protein. The sample yields just under 60,000 distinct CDR3 sequences, over 10% seen once. Sample time point: patch test 3, about 24 weeks after DPC sensitization. Sample treatment: therapeutic diphenylcyclopropenone sensitization with weekly scalp DPC. The starting material was whole blood, obtained in connection with sensitization to the hapten diphenylcyclopropenone (DPC). These receptors all come from a man aged 30 to 39 with alopecia areata. Some clones in this sample may be carry-over from other donors' samples.

This chain connects TRBV7-2 to TRBJ2-1, with D tentatively TRBD2 (6 bases). This CDR3 contains 11 residues. Trimming stripped 5 bases from V and 12 bases from J, with 11 bases between. Germline lookup yields CDR1 SGHTA and CDR2 FQGNSA. The CDR3 region has the DNA TGTGCCAGCAGCCCGGGACTCACGCAGTTCTTC. Translation: CASSPGLTQFF.

This clonotype was counted many times. The chain carries TRBV19 and TRBJ1-4, with 7 bases identical to TRBD1. The germline V gene encodes CDR1 LNHDA and CDR2 SQIVND (reference sequence). The CDR3 totals 14 residues. J lost 5 bases, V lost 6 bases, and 6 bases had no gene match. Here the CDR3 DNA reads TGTGCCAGTAGGAACCGGGACAGCAATGAAAAACTGTTTTTT. It yields the protein CASRNRDSNEKLFF.

Remarks on this clonotype: At one boundary the junction diverges from the germline segment, which might be a read error. The V gene is TRBV6-6, the J gene TRBJ2-3; 9 positions match TRBD1. The CDR3 contains 18 residues. Germline V gene data show CDR1 as MNHNY and CDR2 as SVGAGI (reference sequence). This chain's CDR3 is CASSYGGQGPWITDTQCF. The CDR3 nucleotides read TGTGCCAGCAGTTATGGTGGACAGGGGCCCTGGATAACAGATACGCAGTGTTTT.

This clonotype appeared many times. The rearrangement uses TRBV2 and TRBJ1-6; no clear D gene. Trimming cost V 11 bases and J 7 bases, with 9 bases left between them. Germline values: CDR1 SNHLY, CDR2 FYNNEI. This CDR3 is built from 11 residues. The CDR3 nucleotides read TGTGCCGGTGACGGGAATTCACCCCTCCACTTT. Amino acids: CAGDGNSPLHF.

This clonotype came up many times. The chain uses TRBV29-1 and TRBJ1-2, with a possible D match to TRBD1 (5 bases). This CDR3 contains 13 residues. V was shortened by 6 bases and J by 5 bases, with 16 bases between the two germline ends. In germline, CDR1 is SQVTM, CDR2 ANQGSEA. The CDR3 nucleotides are TGCAGCGTCGTTCAAGGGCGGGGGTATGGCTACACCTTC. This sequence encodes CSVVQGRGYGYTF.

Many counts were recorded for this clonotype. The V call is TRBV20-1, the J call TRBJ2-7; 15 nucleotides agree with TRBD2. CDR3 size: 15 residues. Germline V lookup: CDR1 DFQATT, CDR2 SNEGSKA (reference sequence). The V and J ends lost 3 bases and 5 bases, in that order; junction bases with no gene match: 5. The CDR3 DNA is TGCAGTGCTAGGCCGGGACTAGCGGGGGGAGACGAGCAGTACTTC. It is translated as CSARPGLAGGDEQYF.

In its sample, this clonotype was seen many times. The V call is TRBV5-1, the J call TRBJ1-5; D is ambiguous. V lost 2 bases and J 1 base, leaving 4 bases between the germline ends. Germline loops: CDR1 SGHRS, CDR2 YFSETQ. The CDR3 extends over 13 amino acids. CDR3 sequence reads: CASSFDSNQPQHF. CDR3 in DNA: TGCGCCAGCAGCTTTGACAGCAATCAGCCCCAGCATTTT.

This clonotype was observed a few times. The rearrangement links TRBV12-3 or TRBV12-4 to TRBJ2-7, with 7 bases identical to TRBD2. The CDR3 has 16 amino acids. The V gene end was trimmed by 7 bases and the J gene end by 3 bases; junction bases not matched to a gene: 15. The CDR3 DNA follows: TGTGCCAGCACCTTACGCGTTTGGGAGGGGTACTACGAGCAGTACTTC. Its translation: CASTLRVWEGYYEQYF.

At least ten counts were recorded for this clonotype. This CDR3 is CASSLGRQGSEQYF. As DNA, the CDR3 is TGCGCCAGCAGCTTGGGGCGACAGGGGTCCGAGCAGTACTTC. V gene TRBV5-1 combines with J gene TRBJ2-7, with TRBD1 matching 8 bases. Germline V CDR1 and CDR2: SGHRS, YFSETQ. The junction had 5 bases not matched to a gene; V was cut back by 0 bases and J by 6 bases. There are 14 residues in the CDR3.

The chain carries TRBV20-1 and TRBJ2-5; D remains ambiguous. In germline, CDR1 is DFQATT, CDR2 SNEGSKA (reference sequence). Trimming removed 0 bases at V and 4 bases at J, with 0 bases between. The CDR3 sequence is 10 residues long. The CDR3 loop is CSAREETQYF. Here the CDR3 DNA reads TGCAGTGCTAGAGAAGAGACCCAGTACTTC.

The chain recombines TRBV7-3 with TRBJ2-3, with 10 bases matching TRBD1. The CDR3 extends over 16 amino acids. Germline CDR1 is SGHTA and CDR2 is FQGTGA. After removal of 5 bases from V and 4 bases from J, the junction contained 9 bases not matched to a gene. CDR3 sequence: CASSVRGQGFSDTQYF. CDR3 sequence (DNA): TGTGCCAGCAGCGTAAGGGGACAGGGGTTTTCAGATACGCAGTATTTT.

Many counts were recorded for this clonotype. The gene calls are TRBV12-3 or TRBV12-4 and TRBJ2-2; possibly TRBD2 for D (6 bases). This CDR3 has 14 residues. Trimming stripped 3 bases from V and 6 bases from J, with 11 bases between. The CDR3 sequence is CASSLGGTAGELFF. Written as DNA, the CDR3 is TGTGCCAGCAGTTTGGGAGGTACCGCCGGGGAGCTGTTTTTT.

The sample holds many counts of this clonotype. The V call is TRBV10-3, the J call TRBJ2-5; unclear D gene. The germline V gene has CDR1 ENHRY and CDR2 SYGVKD. The CDR3 is 13 residues long. V was shortened by 4 bases and J by 2 bases, with 8 bases between the two germline ends. The CDR3 nucleotides read TGTGCCATCAGTGCGTCAGATCAAGAGACCCAGTACTTC. Amino acids: CAISASDQETQYF.

The chain joins TRBV28 to TRBJ1-4; D may be TRBD1 (5 bases). CDR1 is MDHEN, CDR2 SYDVKM, per germline. This CDR3 is built from 16 residues. Between the trimmed V and J ends, which lost 6 bases and 3 bases, there was a span of 17 bases. In DNA, the CDR3 is TGTGCCAGCAGACCCGGGGGTTCGGTGTCTAATGAAAAACTGTTTTTT. Its translation is CASRPGGSVSNEKLFF. Looking up the rest from reference TRBV28 and TRBJ1-4 gives the full variable domain: DVKVTQSSRYLVKRTGEKVFLECVQDMDHENMFWYRQDPGLGLRLIYFSYDVKMKEKGDIPEGYSVSREKKERFSLILESASTNQTSMYLCASRPGGSVSNEKLFFGSGTQLSVL.

This clonotype turned up a few times. The V and J genes are TRBV9 and TRBJ2-1; D possibly corresponds to TRBD2 (6 bases). The CDR3 is made up of 16 amino acids. Trimming cost V 3 bases and J 0 bases, with 13 bases left between them. Germline-derived CDR1 and CDR2 are SGDLS and YYNGEE. The CDR3 loop is CASSENPRGSYNEQFF. DNA of the CDR3: TGTGCCAGCAGCGAGAACCCGCGGGGCTCCTACAATGAGCAGTTCTTC.

This clonotype showed up just a few times. J is TRBJ2-7 and V is TRBV5-1, with TRBD1 as a possible D gene (6 bases). CDR1 and CDR2 from the germline V gene are SGHRS and YFSETQ. The CDR3 sequence is 15 residues long. V lost 1 base and J lost 7, with 18 bases in between. CDR3 nucleotide sequence: TGCGCCAGCAGCTTGATGACAGCCGAGGGGGAGGAGCAGTACTTC. Protein: CASSLMTAEGEEQYF.

This chain joins TRBV3-1 and TRBJ1-5, with D possibly TRBD1 on 5 matching bases. Trimming shortened V by 3 bases and J by 3 bases, and 12 bases separated the two germline ends. Germline values: CDR1 LGHDT, CDR2 YNNKEL (reference sequence). This CDR3 has 15 residues. The CDR3 is CASSHYRDANQPQHF. In DNA, the CDR3 is TGTGCCAGCAGCCACTACCGGGACGCCAATCAGCCCCAGCATTTT.

This clonotype was counted a few times. Here the CDR3 DNA reads TGCGCCAGCAGTTGGGACTTCCGGGACGTGGATAGCTCCTACGAGCAGTACTTC. Translation gives CASSWDFRDVDSSYEQYF. The chain is built from TRBV10-1 and TRBJ2-7; tentative D call: TRBD2 (6 bases). V was clipped by 5 bases and J by 0 bases, with 23 bases between them. The germline gives CDR1 WNHNN, CDR2 SYGVQD (reference sequence). The CDR3 is 18 residues long.